Reported below is one TCR beta chain. Its antigen is as yet unknown. The CDR3 has 12 residues. Trimming cost V 7 bases and J 6 bases, with 13 bases left between them. CDR1 and CDR2 from the germline V gene are SQVTM and ANQGSEA. The data stem from a study of T cell responses to AZD1222 COVID-19 vaccine. Whole-study findings and limits: The donor cohort was predominantly white British with a female majority, and clonal diversity may have been underestimated. Repertoires were obtained solely post-peak T cell response.

TCRdb keeps only in-frame clones here, not all; method: immunoSEQ multiplex PCR. The sample yields fewer than 120,000 clones, 70% to 90% seen once. This specimen was peripheral blood, taken on day 0 of AZD1222 vaccination. This TCR derives from an adult in good health. The chain joins TRBV29-1 to TRBJ2-1, with D perhaps TRBD1 or TRBD2 (5 bases each). CDR3 loop: CSGDPHSNEQFF. CDR3 in DNA: TGCAGCGGGGACCCCCATAGCAATGAGCAGTTCTTC.